This T cell receptor (beta chain) is from a study of blood T cell repertoires in COVID-19. About the study: Sample material is recorded as cDNA or gDNA derived from T cells, B-cell-depleted T cells, or PBMCs.

The germline CDR1 and CDR2 sequences are ENHRY and SYGVKD. The J segment lost 5 bases and the V segment lost 6 bases, leaving 10 bases of the junction unmatched. The CDR3 length is 17 residues. In the original workflow: Scientists estimated how many nucleated cells there were by amplifying reference gene primers. TCRdb keeps only in-frame clones here, not all; method: immunoSEQ multiplex PCR. From that table come the V and J calls and clone size; the DNA was used to work out D and trimming. The table has over 200,000 clones, 75% to 90% seen once; the top ten hold around 25%. This chain connects TRBV10-3 to TRBJ2-2, with 12 nucleotides matching TRBD2. Sequenced sample: peripheral blood. The source of this sequence is a man in his forties with acute or convalescent COVID-19. CDR3 in DNA: TGTGCCATCAGGACATCTAGCGGGAGGGCCTCTACCGGGGAGCTGTTTTTT. As protein: CAIRTSSGRASTGELFF.